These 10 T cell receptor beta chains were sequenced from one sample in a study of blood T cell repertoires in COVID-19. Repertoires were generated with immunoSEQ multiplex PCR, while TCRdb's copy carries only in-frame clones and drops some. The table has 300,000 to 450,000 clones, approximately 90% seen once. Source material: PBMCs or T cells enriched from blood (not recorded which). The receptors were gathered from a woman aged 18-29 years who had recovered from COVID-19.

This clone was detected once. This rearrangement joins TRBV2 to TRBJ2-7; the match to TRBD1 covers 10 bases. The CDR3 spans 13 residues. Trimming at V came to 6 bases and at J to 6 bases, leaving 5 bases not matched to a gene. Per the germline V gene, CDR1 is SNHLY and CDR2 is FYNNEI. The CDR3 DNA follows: TGTGCCAGCAGCGGGACAGGGGTCGGCGAGCAGTACTTC. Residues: CASSGTGVGEQYF.

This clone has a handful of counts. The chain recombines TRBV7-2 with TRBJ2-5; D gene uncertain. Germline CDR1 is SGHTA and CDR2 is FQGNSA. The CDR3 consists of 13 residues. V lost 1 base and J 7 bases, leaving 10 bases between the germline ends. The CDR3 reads CASSLVLVRTQYF. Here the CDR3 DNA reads TGTGCCAGCAGCTTAGTCCTAGTAAGGACCCAGTACTTC.

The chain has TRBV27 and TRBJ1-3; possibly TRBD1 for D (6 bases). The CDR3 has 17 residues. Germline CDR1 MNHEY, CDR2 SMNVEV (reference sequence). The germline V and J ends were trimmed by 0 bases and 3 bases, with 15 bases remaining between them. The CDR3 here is CASSLSYRVLVGNTIYF. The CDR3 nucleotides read TGTGCCAGCAGTTTATCGTACAGGGTACTAGTTGGAAACACCATATATTTT.

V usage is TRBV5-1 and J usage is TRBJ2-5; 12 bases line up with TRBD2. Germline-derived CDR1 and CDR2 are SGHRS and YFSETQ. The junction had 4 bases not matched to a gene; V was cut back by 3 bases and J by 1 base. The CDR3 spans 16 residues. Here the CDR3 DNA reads TGCGCCAGCAGCTGGAAGACTAGCGGGGGCCAAGAGACCCAGTACTTC. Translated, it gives CASSWKTSGGQETQYF.

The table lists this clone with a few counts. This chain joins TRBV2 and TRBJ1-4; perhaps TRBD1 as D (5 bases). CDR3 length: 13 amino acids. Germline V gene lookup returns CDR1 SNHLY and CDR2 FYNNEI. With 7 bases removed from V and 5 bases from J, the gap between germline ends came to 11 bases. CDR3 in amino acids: CASTSEGNEKLFF. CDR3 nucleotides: TGTGCCAGCACCTCGGAGGGGAATGAAAAACTGTTTTTT. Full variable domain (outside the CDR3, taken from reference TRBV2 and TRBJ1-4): EPEVTQTPSHQVTQMGQEVILRCVPISNHLYFYWYRQILGQKVEFLVSFYNNEISEKSEIFDDQFSVERPDGSNFTLKIRSTKLEDSAMYFCASTSEGNEKLFFGSGTQLSVL.

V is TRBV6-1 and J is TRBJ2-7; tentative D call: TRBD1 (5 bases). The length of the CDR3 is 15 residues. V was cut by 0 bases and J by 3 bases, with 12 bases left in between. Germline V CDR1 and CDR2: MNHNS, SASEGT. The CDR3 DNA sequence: TGTGCCAGCAGTGAAGCGGGTGCAGGGAACTACGAGCAGTACTTC. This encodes CASSEAGAGNYEQYF.

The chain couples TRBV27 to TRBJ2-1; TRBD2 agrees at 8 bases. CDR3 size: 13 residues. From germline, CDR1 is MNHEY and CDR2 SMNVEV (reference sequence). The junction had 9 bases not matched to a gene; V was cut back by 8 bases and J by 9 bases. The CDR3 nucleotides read TGTGCCAGCCGACACGGACTAGCTGGTGAGCAGTTCTTC. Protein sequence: CASRHGLAGEQFF.

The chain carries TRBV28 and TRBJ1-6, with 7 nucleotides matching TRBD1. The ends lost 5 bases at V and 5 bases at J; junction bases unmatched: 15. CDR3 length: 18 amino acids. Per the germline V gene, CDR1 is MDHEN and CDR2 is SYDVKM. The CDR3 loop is CASSGLTGAVPHNSPLHF. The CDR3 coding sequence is TGTGCCAGCAGTGGGCTCACAGGGGCGGTTCCCCATAATTCACCCCTCCACTTT.

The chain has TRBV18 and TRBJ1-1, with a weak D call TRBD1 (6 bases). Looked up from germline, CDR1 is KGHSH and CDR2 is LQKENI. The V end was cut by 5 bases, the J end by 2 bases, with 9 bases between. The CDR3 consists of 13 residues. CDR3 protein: CASSAGVNTEAFF. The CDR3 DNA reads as TGTGCCAGCTCAGCAGGGGTTAACACTGAAGCTTTCTTT.

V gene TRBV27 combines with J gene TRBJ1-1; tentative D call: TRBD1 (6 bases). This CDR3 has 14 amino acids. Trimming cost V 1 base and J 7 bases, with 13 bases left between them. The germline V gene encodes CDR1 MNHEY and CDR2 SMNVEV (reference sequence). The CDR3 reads CASSLLWGPDEAFF. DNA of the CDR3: TGTGCCAGCAGTTTATTGTGGGGGCCCGATGAAGCTTTCTTT.